This passage covers 20 T cell receptor beta chains from one sample sequenced in a study of control samples from healthy donors and cancer patients. Measured with immunoSEQ multiplex PCR; TCRdb has only the in-frame clones, and not every one. Of some 210,000 clones in the sample, about nine tenths were seen once. Material for sequencing was blood. These TCRs come from a man aged 25 to 40 in good health.

CDR3 nucleotide sequence: TGTGCCAGCTCACGAACCCTGAGCGGGGATGGGAGCACAGATACGCAGTATTTT. Residues: CASSRTLSGDGSTDTQYF. This chain connects TRBV18 to TRBJ2-3; 7 bases agree with TRBD2. J lost 0 bases, V lost 4 bases, and 13 bases had no gene match. This CDR3 region has 18 residues. CDR1 KGHSH and CDR2 LQKENI come from the germline V gene.

This chain links TRBV5-1 with TRBJ2-7, with TRBD2 identical over 12 bases. Germline CDR1 SGHRS, CDR2 YFSETQ. There are 15 residues in the CDR3. V lost 4 bases, J lost 3 bases, and 5 bases stayed unmatched. The CDR3 reads CASSASGGAIYEQYF. DNA of the CDR3: TGCGCCAGCAGCGCTAGCGGGGGGGCTATCTACGAGCAGTACTTC.

V usage is TRBV19 and J usage is TRBJ2-1; TRBD1 or TRBD2 may be the D gene (6 bases each). Germline V CDR1 and CDR2: LNHDA, SQIVND (reference sequence). V lost 5 bases to trimming and J lost 6 bases, with 26 bases between them. This CDR3 comprises 18 residues. The CDR3 loop is CASSCPEQGGRNGNEQFF. Written as DNA, the CDR3 is TGTGCCAGTAGTTGTCCGGAACAGGGAGGTCGAAACGGCAATGAGCAGTTCTTC.

This rearrangement joins TRBV19 to TRBJ1-1; D gene uncertain. Germline V lookup: CDR1 LNHDA, CDR2 SQIVND (reference sequence). CDR3 length: 12 amino acids. V lost 8 bases and J 5 bases, leaving 12 bases between the germline ends. The CDR3 DNA reads TGTGCCAGTGCACTAGCTCGGACTGAAGCTTTCTTT. This codes for CASALARTEAFF. The full variable domain, its missing parts supplied by reference TRBV19 and TRBJ1-1, is DGGITQSPKYLFRKEGQNVTLSCEQNLNHDAMYWYRQDPGQGLRLIYYSQIVNDFQKGDIAEGYSVSREKKESFPLTVTSAQKNPTAFYLCASALARTEAFFGQGTRLTVV.

This clone is a singleton in its sample. The chain employs TRBV5-1 and TRBJ2-1, with no clear D. The V and J ends lost 2 bases and 7 bases respectively, with 4 bases between them. This CDR3 contains 11 residues. Germline CDR1 is SGHRS and CDR2 is YFSETQ. CDR3 in amino acids: CASSFGNEQFF. As DNA, the CDR3 is TGCGCCAGCAGCTTCGGTAATGAGCAGTTCTTC.

The rearrangement uses TRBV5-1 and TRBJ2-3, with 8 bases that match TRBD1. With 3 bases clipped from V and 4 bases from J, the junction kept 4 bases outside the gene matches. The CDR3 loop spans 14 amino acids. Germline-derived CDR1 and CDR2 are SGHRS and YFSETQ. The DNA of the CDR3 is TGCGCCAGCAGCTCCGGACAGGGCCCAGATACGCAGTATTTT. Protein sequence: CASSSGQGPDTQYF.

Note on this clone: Mismatch with germline at one junction end may stem from a read error. The V and J genes are TRBV6-4 and TRBJ2-7; D gene ambiguous. CDR3 length: 12 residues. The germline CDR1 and CDR2 sequences are MRHNA and SNTAGT. CDR3 sequence: CASSDGLGSRHF. For the CDR3, the DNA is TGTGCCAGCAGTGACGGTTTGGGGTCCCGCCACTTC.

The V gene is TRBV5-1, the J gene TRBJ1-2; unclear D gene. Germline V gene lookup returns CDR1 SGHRS and CDR2 YFSETQ. V lost 2 bases, J lost 8 bases, and 13 bases lay in between. The CDR3 contains 13 residues. CDR3 amino acids: CASSFFGDSGYTF. CDR3 in DNA: TGCGCCAGCAGCTTCTTTGGGGATTCGGGCTACACCTTC.

The chain couples TRBV20-1 to TRBJ2-1, with D tentatively TRBD1 (5 bases). V dropped 3 bases and J dropped 9 bases, with 12 bases sitting between them. Germline lookup yields CDR1 DFQATT and CDR2 SNEGSKA (reference sequence). The CDR3 extends over 12 amino acids. The CDR3 region is CSASQTASEQFF. As DNA, the CDR3 is TGCAGTGCTAGTCAGACAGCGAGTGAGCAGTTCTTC.

V usage is TRBV5-1 and J usage is TRBJ2-7, with 8 bases that match TRBD2. The CDR3 length is 16 residues. After removal of 0 bases from V and 3 bases from J, the junction contained 8 bases not matched to a gene. The germline V gene has CDR1 SGHRS and CDR2 YFSETQ. CDR3: CASSLAWTSRYYEQYF. The DNA of the CDR3 is TGCGCCAGCAGCTTGGCATGGACTAGCAGATACTACGAGCAGTACTTC.

This clone has only one observation. V and J are TRBV4-1 and TRBJ2-1; 11 nucleotides agree with TRBD2. J gave up 15 bases and V 1 base, and 11 bases lay outside the gene matches. The CDR3 has 15 amino acids. CDR1 is MGHRA and CDR2 is YSYEKL in the germline V gene. CDR3 DNA sequence: TGCGCCAGCAGCCAAGGGGCTAGCGGGGGGCCTTCAACGTTCTTC. Encoded protein: CASSQGASGGPSTFF.

The V and J genes are TRBV19 and TRBJ2-1; no clear D gene. The CDR3 consists of 15 residues. In germline, CDR1 is LNHDA, CDR2 SQIVND (reference sequence). Trimming took off 3 bases at V and 2 bases at J, with 11 bases between the two ends. This chain's CDR3 is CASSIGPQTYNEQFF. The CDR3 DNA reads TGTGCCAGTAGTATCGGACCTCAGACCTACAATGAGCAGTTCTTC.

This chain links TRBV30 with TRBJ2-5; D not certain. The CDR3 contains 11 residues. V lost 5 bases and J 5 bases, leaving 9 bases between the germline ends. The germline V gene has CDR1 GTSNPN and CDR2 SVGIG (reference sequence). CDR3 nucleotide sequence: TGTGCCTGGGGGTCCGTGGAGACCCAGTACTTC. This translates into CAWGSVETQYF.

This chain connects TRBV30 to TRBJ2-4; D remains ambiguous. This CDR3 spans 11 amino acids. Per germline, CDR1 GTSNPN and CDR2 SVGIG (reference sequence). The V gene lost 8 bases and the J gene lost 6 bases, with 11 bases spanning the gap. CDR3 protein: CAIRALNIQYF. CDR3 sequence (DNA): TGTGCCATCCGGGCCCTAAACATTCAGTACTTC.

This chain joins TRBV5-1 and TRBJ2-2; 7 bases agree with TRBD1. Germline trimming cut 6 bases from V and 3 bases from J; bases unmatched to any gene: 14. Germline V gene sequence: CDR1 SGHRS, CDR2 YFSETQ. The CDR3 consists of 17 residues. CDR3 loop: CASTGAGGSAYTGELFF. The DNA for the CDR3 is TGCGCCAGCACCGGGGCAGGGGGATCAGCGTACACCGGGGAGCTGTTTTTT.

This chain links TRBV5-1 with TRBJ1-1, with D unresolved. Germline-derived CDR1 and CDR2 are SGHRS and YFSETQ. The CDR3 spans 15 residues. V was trimmed by 4 bases and J by 1 base, leaving 14 bases between them. The CDR3 is CASSPREDRNTEAFF. The CDR3 region has the DNA TGCGCCAGCAGCCCCCGGGAGGATAGGAACACTGAAGCTTTCTTT.

The genes are TRBV7-2 and TRBJ2-3; 12 positions match TRBD2. CDR1 is SGHTA, CDR2 FQGNSA, per germline. This CDR3 comprises 16 residues. V shed 0 bases and J 5 bases; nucleotides not matched to a gene: 3. The CDR3 nucleotides read TGTGCCAGCAGCTTAGCGCCTAGCGGGGGGGGAGATACGCAGTATTTT. Protein sequence: CASSLAPSGGGDTQYF.

Written as DNA, the CDR3 is TGTGCCAGTAGGAGACGACAGGGTACAACAGATACGCAGTATTTT. It encodes CASRRRQGTTDTQYF. The chain recombines TRBV19 with TRBJ2-3; TRBD1 matches at 7 bases. Germline V lookup: CDR1 LNHDA, CDR2 SQIVND (reference sequence). The CDR3 extends over 15 amino acids. The ends lost 6 bases at V and 3 bases at J; junction bases unmatched: 9.

V is TRBV14 and J is TRBJ2-3; no clear D. Germline V gene data show CDR1 as SGHDN and CDR2 as FVKESK. The V end was cut by 1 base, the J end by 6 bases, with 8 bases between. The CDR3 contains 13 residues. DNA of the CDR3: TGTGCCAGCAGCCAAGGGCTCATCGATACGCAGTATTTT. It yields the protein CASSQGLIDTQYF.

V and J are TRBV6-6 and TRBJ2-6; D is unclear. Germline V CDR1 and CDR2: MNHNY, SVGAGI (reference sequence). The CDR3 length is 17 residues. Between the trimmed V and J ends, which lost 5 bases and 0 bases, there was a span of 14 bases. CDR3 loop: CASSHNLRRSGANVLTF. The CDR3 DNA reads TGTGCCAGCAGTCACAATCTTAGACGCTCTGGGGCCAACGTCCTGACTTTC.